Presented here are 16 T cell receptor beta chains from one specimen sequenced in a study of T cell responses to AZD1222 COVID-19 vaccine (dated by TCRdb to the early 2020s). Library prep was done by the immunoSEQ multiplex PCR assay. The table was pulled from immuneACCESS by TCRdb, which kept in-frame rearrangements only. Such tables lose some clones; where checked, under half of the loss comes from unresolved V genes, and the rest has no known cause. This sample lists about 150,000 clones; roughly 89% were detected once. The ten largest clones represent 1.1% of the sample. This specimen's time point label, per the study, means: about 28 days (+/-7) after the second vaccine dose. This specimen was peripheral blood, taken 28 days after the second AZD1222 dose. The receptors shown here come from an adult who received the AZD1222 COVID-19 vaccine.

V is TRBV4-1 and J is TRBJ2-3; D not certain. Germline loops: CDR1 MGHRA, CDR2 YSYEKL. The CDR3 runs 15 residues. V lost 1 base and J lost 0, with 8 bases in between. Here the CDR3 reads CASSQVFTSTDTQYF. The CDR3 coding sequence is TGCGCCAGCAGCCAAGTTTTCACAAGCACAGATACGCAGTATTTT.

This chain links TRBV10-3 with TRBJ2-5, with D hard to call. This CDR3 has 13 residues. Deletions cut 4 bases from V and 2 bases from J, with 8 bases between. Germline-derived CDR1 and CDR2 are ENHRY and SYGVKD. The CDR3 coding sequence is TGTGCCATCAGTGCTGGGCTGCAAGAGACCCAGTACTTC. Protein sequence: CAISAGLQETQYF.

The chain joins TRBV29-1 to TRBJ2-2; D is undetermined. V lost 5 bases and J lost 5, with 9 bases in between. CDR1 is SQVTM and CDR2 is ANQGSEA in the germline V gene. This CDR3 spans 12 amino acids. This chain's CDR3 is CSVPQLTGELFF. The CDR3 bases are TGCAGCGTTCCACAGCTAACCGGGGAGCTGTTTTTT.

This chain uses TRBV27 with TRBJ1-1; tentative D call: TRBD1 (6 bases). The CDR3 is made up of 13 amino acids. With 8 bases removed from V and 2 bases from J, the gap between germline ends came to 12 bases. CDR1 is MNHEY, CDR2 SMNVEV, per germline (reference sequence). CDR3 DNA: TGTGCCAGCTTGGGGGCAGGCAACACTGAAGCTTTCTTT. Its translation is CASLGAGNTEAFF.

This clone turned up a few times. The CDR3 protein is CAGEENTGELFF. As DNA, the CDR3 is TGTGCCGGGGAGGAGAACACCGGGGAGCTGTTTTTT. V gene TRBV5-4 combines with J gene TRBJ2-2; TRBD2 might be the D (6 bases). The CDR3 contains 12 residues. Trimming took 10 bases from V and 1 from J, leaving 8 bases between them. Germline lookup yields CDR1 SGHNT and CDR2 YYREEE (reference sequence). Looking up the rest from reference TRBV5-4 and TRBJ2-2 gives the full variable domain: ETGVTQSPTHLIKTRGQQVTLRCSSQSGHNTVSWYQQALGQGPQFIFQYYREEENGRGNFPPRFSGLQFPNYSSELNVNALELDDSALYLCAGEENTGELFFGEGSRLTVL.

The chain is built from TRBV15 and TRBJ2-7; 8 nucleotides line up with TRBD1. V lost 6 bases and J lost 2; bases outside the gene matches: 6. Germline values: CDR1 LNHNV, CDR2 YYDKDF (reference sequence). This CDR3 has 14 residues. The CDR3 region is CATRTTGATYEQYF. As DNA, the CDR3 is TGTGCCACCAGGACGACAGGGGCAACCTACGAGCAGTACTTC.

The DNA of the CDR3 is TGTGCCAGCAGCGATAAGTGGCAATCTTACGAGCAGTACTTC. Amino acids: CASSDKWQSYEQYF. The J gene is TRBJ2-7, the V gene TRBV6-5; D call uncertain. The CDR3 totals 14 residues. The V gene lost 6 bases and the J gene lost 4 bases, with 16 bases spanning the gap. Germline V gives CDR1 MNHEY, CDR2 SVGAGI.

V gene TRBV11-2 combines with J gene TRBJ2-6; D call uncertain. The CDR3 is made up of 14 amino acids. CDR1 and CDR2 from the germline V gene are SGHAT and FQNNGV. Between the trimmed V and J ends, which lost 3 bases and 0 bases, there was a span of 3 bases. CDR3 nucleotide sequence: TGTGCCAGCAGCTTTGGCTCTGGGGCCAACGTCCTGACTTTC. It codes for CASSFGSGANVLTF. The full variable domain, its missing parts supplied by reference TRBV11-2 and TRBJ2-6, is EAGVAQSPRYKIIEKRQSVAFWCNPISGHATLYWYQQILGQGPKLLIQFQNNGVVDDSQLPKDRFSAERLKGVDSTLKIQPAKLEDSAVYLCASSFGSGANVLTFGAGSRLTVL.

This chain joins TRBV5-1 and TRBJ1-1; D is unresolved. Trimming left V 0 bases short and J 7 bases short, with 10 bases between. Germline CDR1 reads SGHRS; CDR2 reads YFSETQ. This CDR3 spans 13 amino acids. CDR3 loop: CASSLVEGLEAFF. Written as DNA, the CDR3 is TGCGCCAGCAGCTTGGTTGAGGGCCTTGAAGCTTTCTTT.

V usage is TRBV27 and J usage is TRBJ2-2, with 8 bases lining up with TRBD2. The CDR3 length is 14 residues. CDR1 and CDR2 (germline): MNHEY, SMNVEV (reference sequence). V shed 0 bases, J shed 8 bases, and the junction held 2 bases outside the gene matches. CDR3 region: CASSLSGLVGELFF. The CDR3 DNA sequence: TGTGCCAGCAGTTTATCGGGACTAGTTGGGGAGCTGTTTTTT.

The J gene is TRBJ2-7, the V gene TRBV7-9; 10 bases line up with TRBD1. Germline V gives CDR1 SEHNR, CDR2 FQNEAQ (reference sequence). This CDR3 is 15 amino acids long. Trimming took 5 bases from V and 2 from J; bases not matched to a gene: 6. The CDR3 bases are TGTGCCAGCAGCGACCGGACAGGGGGACCCTACGAGCAGTACTTC. As protein: CASSDRTGGPYEQYF.

CDR3 amino acids: CAIRGTDSSYEQYF. The CDR3 DNA sequence: TGTGCCATCCGAGGGACAGATAGCTCCTACGAGCAGTACTTC. V is TRBV10-3 and J is TRBJ2-7; 7 bases fit TRBD1. V trimming: 8 bases; J trimming: 0 bases; junction bases outside the gene matches: 7. The CDR3 contains 14 residues. The V gene's germline CDR1 is ENHRY and CDR2 SYGVKD.

The chain combines TRBV6-5 with TRBJ2-5; 10 bases fit TRBD2. The CDR3 has 15 residues. Germline CDR1 MNHEY, CDR2 SVGAGI. V lost 9 bases, J lost 3 bases, and 10 bases stayed unmatched. CDR3 in DNA: TGTGCCAGTAGCGGGGGGCCACCCCCCAAAGAGACCCAGTACTTC. Translated, it gives CASSGGPPPKETQYF.

This chain uses TRBV2 with TRBJ1-6; TRBD1 aligns across 7 bases. The CDR3 consists of 14 residues. From germline, CDR1 is SNHLY and CDR2 FYNNEI. Trimming at V came to 6 bases and at J to 7 bases, leaving 6 bases not matched to a gene. CDR3 bases: TGTGCCAGCAGGGAGACAGGGAACAATTCACCCCTCCACTTT. It yields the protein CASRETGNNSPLHF.

The chain has TRBV6-1 and TRBJ1-1; D is unresolved. This CDR3 spans 16 amino acids. Germline V gene sequence: CDR1 MNHNS, CDR2 SASEGT. V was trimmed by 3 bases and J by 0 bases, leaving 14 bases between them. CDR3 coding DNA: TGTGCCAGCAGTGAGAGGAGGGTCCGACTGAACACTGAAGCTTTCTTT. It specifies CASSERRVRLNTEAFF.

The chain recombines TRBV19 with TRBJ1-5, with TRBD1 matching 7 bases. Trimming removed 7 bases from V and 6 bases from J; junction bases left unmatched: 18. Germline V lookup: CDR1 LNHDA, CDR2 SQIVND (reference sequence). The CDR3 runs 17 residues. The CDR3 coding sequence is TGTGCCAGTAACCTAGCGGAGACAGGGCGCATGGTTCAGCCCCAGCATTTT. It encodes CASNLAETGRMVQPQHF.